The 6 T cell receptor beta chains presented below share a single source sample, sequenced in a study of shared clonotypes between healthy human individuals. Only in-frame clones appear in the TCRdb table, and some are missing; sequencing was by immunoSEQ multiplex PCR. The sample has approximately 980,000 clones; less than 85% are singletons. Sequenced material: memory CD4+ T cells sorted from blood. The subset denotes: CD45RA-negative fraction. These TCRs come from a man aged 18-30 years in good health.

The rearrangement joins TRBV19 to TRBJ1-5; the D is unclear. This CDR3 region has 15 residues. Trimming shortened V by 1 base and J by 7 bases, and 14 bases separated the two germline ends. Germline values: CDR1 LNHDA, CDR2 SQIVND (reference sequence). CDR3 DNA sequence: TGTGCCAGTAGTATAGGGCAGTTAGCGAGGCAGCCCCAGCATTTT. This translates into CASSIGQLARQPQHF.

The chain carries TRBV28 and TRBJ1-4; D is undetermined. Trimming shortened V by 4 bases and J by 8 bases, and 20 bases separated the two germline ends. This CDR3 comprises 16 residues. Germline CDR1 is MDHEN and CDR2 is SYDVKM. The CDR3 DNA is TGTGCCAGCAGTTCCCAGCAGACCCGGGTACGGGAAAAACTGTTTTTT. It yields the protein CASSSQQTRVREKLFF. The full variable domain, rest sourced from reference TRBV28 and TRBJ1-4, is DVKVTQSSRYLVKRTGEKVFLECVQDMDHENMFWYRQDPGLGLRLIYFSYDVKMKEKGDIPEGYSVSREKKERFSLILESASTNQTSMYLCASSSQQTRVREKLFFGSGTQLSVL.

This clone was seen more than once but under ten times. This chain links TRBV28 with TRBJ1-2, with D possibly being TRBD1 (6 bases). The CDR3 contains 16 residues. The V gene's germline CDR1 is MDHEN and CDR2 SYDVKM. V was cut by 5 bases and J by 3 bases, with 19 bases left in between. CDR3 bases: TGTGCCAGCAGTCTATCTCAGCCGGGACAACACTATGGCTACACCTTC. Its protein product is CASSLSQPGQHYGYTF.

The chain recombines TRBV10-1 with TRBJ2-7; no reliable D call. CDR3 size: 14 residues. Germline V gives CDR1 WNHNN, CDR2 SYGVQD (reference sequence). Trimming shortened V by 2 bases and J by 2 bases, and 10 bases separated the two germline ends. CDR3 protein: CASSEANGPYEQYF. The CDR3 DNA reads as TGCGCCAGCAGTGAGGCAAACGGACCCTACGAGCAGTACTTC.

V is TRBV5-1 and J is TRBJ2-6, with D perhaps TRBD1 or TRBD2 (6 bases each). The CDR3 contains 15 residues. Trimming cost V 5 bases and J 0 bases, with 9 bases left between them. Looked up from germline, CDR1 is SGHRS and CDR2 is YFSETQ. CDR3 nucleotides: TGCGCCAGCAGTGGAGGGGGCTCTGGGGCCAACGTCCTGACTTTC. It specifies CASSGGGSGANVLTF.

V usage is TRBV28 and J usage is TRBJ1-2; TRBD1 might be the D (6 bases). V was clipped by 8 bases and J by 6 bases, with 13 bases between them. Per germline, CDR1 MDHEN and CDR2 SYDVKM. The CDR3 is 12 amino acids. The CDR3 reads CASVGGQNGYTF. DNA for the CDR3: TGTGCCAGCGTTGGGGGGCAAAATGGCTACACCTTC.